Below, one T cell receptor beta chain is given with its context. The target of this receptor is not known. There are no base qualities to consult, and no much larger clone falls within one base. Using the deep immunoSEQ assay, multiplex PCR amplified TCR CDR3 regions from genomic DNA. For each cell subset, the extracted genomic DNA was distributed evenly across all wells of several immunoSEQ 96-well plates, and each plate served as one replicate. For sorted subsets, roughly 0.2 ug genomic DNA, equal to 30,000 or so T cell genomes, was loaded into each replicate PCR. Purified libraries were measured with a Qubit 3.0 fluorometer, size-checked on a Bioanalyzer 2100, and measured again with the KAPA Library Quantification kit. Every immunoSEQ 96-well plate was sequenced on a dedicated single-read 150-cycle Illumina NextSeq 550 flow cell. Concerning the study's data processing: The immunoSEQ output contained only junctional sequences without quality scores, so filtering could not match that applied to full-length reads. To assign V/J genes and CDR3, sequences were annotated using PyIR, a Python wrapper for IgBLAST v1.9, with IMGT germline references. Any read was removed if the V/J assignment was weak (E-value above 1e-6), the CDR3 was missing, or the read contained stop codons, out-of-frame junctions, or ambiguous translated residues. A V3J clonotype was defined by an identical inferred V gene, J gene, and CDR3 amino acid sequence. Percentage overlap between repertoires was computed as shared unique clonotypes divided by the size of the smaller repertoire. Richness of each repertoire was evaluated using RTK rarefaction, the Chao1 estimator, and Recon v2.1 estimates of unobserved clonotypes. Generation probabilities for all TCRbeta clonotypes obtained by the gDNA method from a handful of donors were computed using OLGA. The table was pulled from immuneACCESS by TCRdb, which kept in-frame rearrangements only. Such tables lose some clones; where checked, under half of the loss comes from unresolved V genes, and the rest has no known cause. V and J calls and clone size are given by that table; D and trimming were obtained from the DNA. The sample table lists 2 million to 2.5 million clones, 85% to 95% of them with a count of one. The ten largest clones capture approximately 0.39% of the sample.

Donors were healthy HIV-negative adults with no recently reported acute infections or vaccinations. Every donor was a Caucasian adult living in Nashville, Tennessee, USA. CD4+ T cells were enriched by magnetic negative selection; naive cells were then positively selected on CD45RA, and the negative fraction formed the memory subset. Blood was collected by leukapheresis, and PBMCs were isolated by Ficoll-Histopaque density gradient centrifugation and then cryopreserved in liquid nitrogen vapor phase. Analytical flow cytometry was used to check the purity and quantity of each magnetically sorted T cell population. Genomic DNA was isolated from each sorted fraction and quantified by UV absorbance on a Nanodrop 2000c. V trim: 5 bases; J trim: 7 bases; unmatched bases: 10. The CDR3, cysteine through phenylalanine, is 15 amino acids long. The sequence is cut down to CDR3 DNA, 45 bases in frame from base 1. The germline V gene yields MDHEN for CDR1 and SYDVKM for CDR2.

This entry belongs to a study of shared clonotypes between healthy human individuals (dated by TCRdb to the early 2020s). For context, the study as a whole: A few men and a couple of women, aged 18 to 49 years, made up the cohort. For each donor, three plates each were used for CD4 naive and CD4 memory, two plates were used for CD8 naive, and one plate was used for CD8 memory. Blood TCR repertoires of four to six healthy adults were deeply sequenced to estimate repertoire size and the extent of clonotype sharing between individuals. Different laboratories and diverse techniques were used to prepare libraries and sequence TCR repertoires, to increase sequencing depth and limit assay-specific biases. Per donor, leukapheresis produced somewhere between about 0.85 and 8.9 billion PBMCs. Study-wide findings and limitations: About 5% of naive CD4, approximately 3.7% of naive CD8, 2.3% of memory CD4, and 0.35% to 0.5% of memory CD8 clonotypes were shared across several donors. Because the study included only a small number of donors, the genetic and exposure-history diversity represented was limited. Naive subsets generally had larger estimated clonotype richness than memory subsets did. Rarefaction of sorted-subset datasets indicated incomplete sequencing despite the large sequencing depth. Compared with non-shared clonotypes, clonotypes shared by all four sorted-subset donors had higher generation probabilities. Pairwise subsampling indicated that sequencing depth was expected to affect the degree of clonotype sharing among donors. Sampling was restricted to blood, and TCR repertoires in tissue are likely to differ from TCR repertoires in blood.

The sequenced material came from naive CD4+ T cells from PBMCs. This specimen's cell subset or site label, per the study, means: CD45RA+ positively selected. This chain joins TRBV28 to TRBJ2-1, with TRBD1 identical over 8 junction bases. This sequence originates from a man between 18 and 29 years old in good health. Some clones in this sample may be carry-over from other donors' samples. The DNA reads as follows: TGTGCCAGCAGTGTATCAGGGGGCCTAAAGAATGAGCAGTTCTTC. Translated, it reads CASSVSGGLKNEQFF.